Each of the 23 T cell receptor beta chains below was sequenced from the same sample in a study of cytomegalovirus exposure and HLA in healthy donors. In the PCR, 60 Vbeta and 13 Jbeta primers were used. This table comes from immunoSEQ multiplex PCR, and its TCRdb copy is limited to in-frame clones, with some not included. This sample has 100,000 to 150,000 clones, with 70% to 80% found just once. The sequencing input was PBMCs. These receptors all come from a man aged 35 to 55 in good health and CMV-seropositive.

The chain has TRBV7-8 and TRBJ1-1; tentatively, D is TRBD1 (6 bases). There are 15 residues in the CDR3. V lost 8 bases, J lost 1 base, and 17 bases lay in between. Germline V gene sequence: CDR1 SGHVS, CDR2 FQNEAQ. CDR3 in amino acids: CASRKRGLENTEAFF. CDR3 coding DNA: TGTGCCAGCCGCAAGCGGGGGCTGGAGAACACTGAAGCTTTCTTT.

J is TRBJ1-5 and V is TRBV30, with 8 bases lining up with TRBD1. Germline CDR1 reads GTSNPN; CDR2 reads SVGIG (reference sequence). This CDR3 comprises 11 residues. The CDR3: CPDRGGQPQHF. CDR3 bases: TGTCCAGACAGGGGTGGGCAGCCCCAGCATTTT.

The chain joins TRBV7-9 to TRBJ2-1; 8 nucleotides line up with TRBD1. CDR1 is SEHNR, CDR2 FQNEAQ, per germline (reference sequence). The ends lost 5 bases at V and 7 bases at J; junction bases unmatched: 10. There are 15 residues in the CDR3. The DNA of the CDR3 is TGTGCCAGCAGCCCCCGCAGGGGGCTTCTAAATGAGCAGTTCTTC. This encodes CASSPRRGLLNEQFF. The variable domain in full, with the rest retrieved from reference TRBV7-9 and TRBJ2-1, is DTGVSQNPRHKITKRGQNVTFRCDPISEHNRLYWYRQTLGQGPEFLTYFQNEAQLEKSRLLSDRFSAERPKGSFSTLEIQRTEQGDSAMYLCASSPRRGLLNEQFFGPGTRLTVL.

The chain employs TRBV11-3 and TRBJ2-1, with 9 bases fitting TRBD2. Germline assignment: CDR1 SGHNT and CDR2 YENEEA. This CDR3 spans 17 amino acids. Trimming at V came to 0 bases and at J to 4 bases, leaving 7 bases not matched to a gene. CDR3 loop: CASSLDRASGVYNEQFF. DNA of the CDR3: TGTGCCAGCAGCTTAGATCGGGCTAGCGGGGTGTACAATGAGCAGTTCTTC.

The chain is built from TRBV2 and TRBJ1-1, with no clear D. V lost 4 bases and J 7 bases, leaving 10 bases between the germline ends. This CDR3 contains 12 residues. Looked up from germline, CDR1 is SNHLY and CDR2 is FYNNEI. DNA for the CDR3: TGTGCCAGCAGTGGGCGGTCGGGTGAAGCTTTCTTT. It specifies CASSGRSGEAFF.

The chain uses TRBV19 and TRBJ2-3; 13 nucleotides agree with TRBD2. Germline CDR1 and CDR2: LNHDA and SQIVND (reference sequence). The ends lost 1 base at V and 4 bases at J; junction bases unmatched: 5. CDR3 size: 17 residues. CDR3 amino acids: CASSIGTSGRLADTQYF. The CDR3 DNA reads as TGTGCCAGTAGTATAGGGACTAGCGGGAGATTGGCAGATACGCAGTATTTT.

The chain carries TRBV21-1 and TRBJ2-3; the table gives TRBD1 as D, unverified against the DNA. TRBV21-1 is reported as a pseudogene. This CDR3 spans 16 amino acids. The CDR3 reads CASSSSGTGEADTQYF. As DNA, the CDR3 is TGTGCCAGCAGCAGCTCCGGGACAGGGGAGGCGGATACGCAGTATTTT.

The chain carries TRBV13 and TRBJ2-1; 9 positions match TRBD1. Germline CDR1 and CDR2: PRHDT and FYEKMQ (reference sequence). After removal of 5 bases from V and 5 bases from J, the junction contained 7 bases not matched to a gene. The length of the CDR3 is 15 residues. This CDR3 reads CASSTRDRVNNEQFF. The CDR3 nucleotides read TGTGCCAGCAGCACCCGGGACAGGGTGAACAATGAGCAGTTCTTC. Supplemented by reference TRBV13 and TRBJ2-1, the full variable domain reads AAGVIQSPRHLIKEKRETATLKCYPIPRHDTVYWYQQGPGQDPQFLISFYEKMQSDKGSIPDRFSAQQFSDYHSELNMSSLELGDSALYFCASSTRDRVNNEQFFGPGTRLTVL.

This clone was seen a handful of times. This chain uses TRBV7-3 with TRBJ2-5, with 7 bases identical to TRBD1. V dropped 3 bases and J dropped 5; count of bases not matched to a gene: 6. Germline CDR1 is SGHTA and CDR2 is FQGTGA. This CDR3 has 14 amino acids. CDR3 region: CASSFRGRRETQYF. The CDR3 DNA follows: TGTGCCAGCAGCTTTAGGGGGCGCAGGGAGACCCAGTACTTC.

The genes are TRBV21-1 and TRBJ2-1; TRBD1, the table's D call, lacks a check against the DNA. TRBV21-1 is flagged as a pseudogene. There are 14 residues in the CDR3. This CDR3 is CASSASGQPNEQFF. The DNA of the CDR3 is TGTGCCAGCAGCGCATCGGGACAGCCGAATGAGCAGTTCTTC.

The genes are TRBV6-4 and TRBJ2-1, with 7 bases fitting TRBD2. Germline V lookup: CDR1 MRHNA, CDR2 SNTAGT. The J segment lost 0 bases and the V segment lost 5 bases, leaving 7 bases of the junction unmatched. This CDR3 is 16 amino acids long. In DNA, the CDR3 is TGTGCCAGCAGTAGATGGGGGGGGAGCTCCTACAATGAGCAGTTCTTC. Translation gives CASSRWGGSSYNEQFF.

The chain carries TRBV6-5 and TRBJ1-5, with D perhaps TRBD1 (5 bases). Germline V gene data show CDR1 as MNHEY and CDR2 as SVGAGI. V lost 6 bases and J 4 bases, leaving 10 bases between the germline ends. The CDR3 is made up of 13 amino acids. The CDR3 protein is CASRRGSNQPQHF. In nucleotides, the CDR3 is TGTGCCAGCAGAAGGGGTTCTAATCAGCCCCAGCATTTT.

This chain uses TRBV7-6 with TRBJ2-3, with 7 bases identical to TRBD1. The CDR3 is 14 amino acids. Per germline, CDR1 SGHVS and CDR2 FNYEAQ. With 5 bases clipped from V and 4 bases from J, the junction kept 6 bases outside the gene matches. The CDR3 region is CASSPGGSADTQYF. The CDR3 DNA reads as TGTGCCAGCAGCCCAGGGGGATCCGCAGATACGCAGTATTTT.

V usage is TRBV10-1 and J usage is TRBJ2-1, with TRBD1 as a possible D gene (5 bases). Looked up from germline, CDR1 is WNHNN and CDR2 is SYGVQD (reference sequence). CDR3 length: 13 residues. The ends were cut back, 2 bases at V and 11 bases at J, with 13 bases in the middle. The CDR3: CASSELRQGQQFF. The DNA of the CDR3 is TGCGCCAGCAGTGAGCTTAGGCAGGGCCAGCAGTTCTTC.

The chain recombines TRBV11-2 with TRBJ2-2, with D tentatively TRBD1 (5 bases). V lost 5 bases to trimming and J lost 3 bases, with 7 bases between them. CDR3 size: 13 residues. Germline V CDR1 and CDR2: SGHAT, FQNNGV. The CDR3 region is CASSATDTGELFF. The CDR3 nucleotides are TGTGCCAGCAGCGCGACAGACACCGGGGAGCTGTTTTTT.

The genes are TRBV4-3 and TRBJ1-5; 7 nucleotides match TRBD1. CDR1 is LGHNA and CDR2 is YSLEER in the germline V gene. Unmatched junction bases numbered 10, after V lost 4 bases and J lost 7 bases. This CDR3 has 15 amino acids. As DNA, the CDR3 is TGCGCCAGCAGCCCGTCCTGGCAGGGGGGCCAGCCCCAGCATTTT. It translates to CASSPSWQGGQPQHF.

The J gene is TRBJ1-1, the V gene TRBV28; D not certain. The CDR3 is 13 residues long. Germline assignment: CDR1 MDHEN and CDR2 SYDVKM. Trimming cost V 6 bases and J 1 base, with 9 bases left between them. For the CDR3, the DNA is TGTGCCAGCAGCAGGAAACCGAACACTGAAGCTTTCTTT. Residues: CASSRKPNTEAFF. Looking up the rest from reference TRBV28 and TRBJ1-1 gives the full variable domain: DVKVTQSSRYLVKRTGEKVFLECVQDMDHENMFWYRQDPGLGLRLIYFSYDVKMKEKGDIPEGYSVSREKKERFSLILESASTNQTSMYLCASSRKPNTEAFFGQGTRLTVV.

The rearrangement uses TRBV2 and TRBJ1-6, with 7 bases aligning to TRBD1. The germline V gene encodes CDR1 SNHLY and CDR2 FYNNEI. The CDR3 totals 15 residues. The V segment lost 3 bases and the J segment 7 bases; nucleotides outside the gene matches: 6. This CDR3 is CASSERTGTNSPLHF. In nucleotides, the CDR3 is TGTGCCAGCAGTGAGAGGACAGGAACGAATTCACCCCTCCACTTT.

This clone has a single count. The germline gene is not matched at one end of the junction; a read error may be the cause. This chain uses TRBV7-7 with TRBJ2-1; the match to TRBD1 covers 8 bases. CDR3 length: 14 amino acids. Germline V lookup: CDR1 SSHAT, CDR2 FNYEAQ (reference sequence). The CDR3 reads CASSLTRGPNEQFF. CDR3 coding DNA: TGTGCTAGCAGCTTAACCAGGGGGCCGAATGAGCAGTTCTTC. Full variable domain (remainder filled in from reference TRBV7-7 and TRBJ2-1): GAGVSQSPRYKVTKRGQDVTLRCDPISSHATLYWYQQALGQGPEFLTYFNYEAQPDKSGLPSDRFSAERPEGSISTLTIQRTEQRDSAMYRCASSLTRGPNEQFFGPGTRLTVL.

The CDR3 DNA is TGCGCCAGCAGCTCAGGACAGGCGACCAGAAATACGCAGTATTTT. Its translation is CASSSGQATRNTQYF. This chain uses TRBV5-1 with TRBJ2-3, with 7 bases matching TRBD1. Looked up from germline, CDR1 is SGHRS and CDR2 is YFSETQ. This CDR3 region has 15 residues. The junction had 11 bases not matched to a gene; V was cut back by 3 bases and J by 7 bases.

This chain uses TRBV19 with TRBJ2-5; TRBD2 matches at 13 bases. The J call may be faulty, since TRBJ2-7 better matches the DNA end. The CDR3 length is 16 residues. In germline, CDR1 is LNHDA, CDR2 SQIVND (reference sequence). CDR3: CASSTLGTSGIYEQYF. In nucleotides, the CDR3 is TGTGCCAGTAGCACCCTGGGGACTAGCGGGATTTACGAGCAGTACTTC.

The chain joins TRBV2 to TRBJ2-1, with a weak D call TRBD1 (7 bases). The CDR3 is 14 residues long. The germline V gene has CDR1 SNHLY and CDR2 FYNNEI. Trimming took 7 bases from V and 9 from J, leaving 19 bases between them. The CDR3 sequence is CASTGQAGRGEQFF. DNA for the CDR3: TGTGCCAGCACCGGACAGGCGGGAAGAGGTGAGCAGTTCTTC.

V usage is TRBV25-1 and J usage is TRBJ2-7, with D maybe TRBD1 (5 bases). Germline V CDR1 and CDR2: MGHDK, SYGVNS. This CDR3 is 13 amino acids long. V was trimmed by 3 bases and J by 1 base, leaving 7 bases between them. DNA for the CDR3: TGTGCCAGCAGTGATAGGACATCCTACGAGCAGTACTTC. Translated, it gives CASSDRTSYEQYF.